Presented here are 23 T cell receptor beta chains from one specimen sequenced in a study of T cell repertoires in cytomegalovirus infection. No antigen has been identified for these receptors. TCRdb recomputed calls from the reads with MiXCR, one row per CDR3 protein. Of approximately 110,000 distinct CDR3 sequences listed, around 45% are singletons. Material: CD8+ T cells from cultured PBMCs, obtained from culture after CMV antigen stimulation. These TCRs come from a human donor in good health (CMV status not recorded). Some clones in this sample may be carry-over from other donors' samples.

This clonotype appeared many times. This chain uses TRBV12-3 or TRBV12-4 with TRBJ1-2; the D is unclear. The V end was cut by 1 base, the J end by 7 bases, with 13 bases between. The CDR3 spans 14 residues. The CDR3 region is CASSLDSFWSGYTF. The CDR3, as DNA: TGTGCCAGCAGTTTAGACTCTTTCTGGAGTGGCTACACCTTC.

J is TRBJ1-2 and V is TRBV30; tentatively, D is TRBD1 (5 bases). V gave up 0 bases and J gave up 8 bases, with 13 bases separating them. The CDR3 totals 13 residues. CDR1 and CDR2 from the germline V gene are GTSNPN and SVGIG (reference sequence). CDR3 loop: CAWSVPPGLGYTF. The CDR3 bases are TGTGCCTGGAGTGTACCGCCAGGGCTCGGCTACACCTTC.

This clonotype has only a few counts. The gene calls are TRBV7-9 and TRBJ1-4, with D perhaps matching TRBD1 (5 bases). V lost 5 bases and J 6 bases, leaving 16 bases between the germline ends. CDR1 and CDR2 from the germline V gene are SEHNR and FQNEAQ (reference sequence). CDR3 length equals 15 residues. The CDR3 bases are TGTGCCAGCAGCATACATCGGGGCTTTTATGAAAAACTGTTTTTT. This translates into CASSIHRGFYEKLFF.

The V call is TRBV27, the J call TRBJ2-2; D perhaps matches TRBD2 (5 bases). V was cut by 1 base and J by 5 bases, with 5 bases left in between. CDR1 is MNHEY and CDR2 is SMNVEV in the germline V gene (reference sequence). This CDR3 contains 13 residues. CDR3 in amino acids: CASSLWETGELFF. CDR3 bases: TGTGCCAGCAGTTTATGGGAGACCGGGGAGCTGTTTTTT.

This clonotype was seen only a few times. The rearrangement joins TRBV7-9 to TRBJ2-7; D may be TRBD1 (5 bases). Germline V CDR1 and CDR2: SEHNR, FQNEAQ (reference sequence). Trimming removed 5 bases from V and 7 bases from J, with 15 bases in between. The CDR3 totals 13 residues. This CDR3 is CASSHLRVGEQYF. The CDR3 DNA sequence: TGTGCCAGCAGCCACCTCAGGGTAGGGGAGCAGTACTTC.

In regard to this clonotype: A much more abundant neighbour one base away suggests this may be a read error. The J gene is TRBJ2-7, the V gene TRBV2; 7 bases fit TRBD1. V shed 6 bases and J 3 bases; nucleotides not matched to a gene: 5. The CDR3 extends over 13 amino acids. Germline CDR1 and CDR2: SNHLY and FYNNEI. The CDR3 nucleotides read TGTGCCAGCAGCCACCGGGACAGCTACGAGCAGTACTTC. Translated: CASSHRDSYEQYF.

V usage is TRBV29-1 and J usage is TRBJ2-3, with D perhaps assigned TRBD1 or TRBD2 (6 bases each). This CDR3 has 14 amino acids. V lost 4 bases to trimming and J lost 1 base, with 12 bases between them. The V gene's germline CDR1 is SQVTM and CDR2 ANQGSEA. CDR3 sequence: CSVGGAGGTDTQYF. CDR3 DNA: TGCAGCGTTGGCGGGGCAGGGGGCACAGATACGCAGTATTTT.

The rearrangement links TRBV12-3 or TRBV12-4 to TRBJ2-2; the match to TRBD2 covers 8 bases. V was pared by 5 bases and J by 0 bases, with 8 bases of the junction left unmatched. CDR3 size: 17 residues. The CDR3 DNA is TGTGCCAGCAGTCCAAGACCGGGACTAGCGAACACCGGGGAGCTGTTTTTT. Amino acid sequence: CASSPRPGLANTGELFF.

This clonotype was detected only a few times. The rearrangement links TRBV24-1 to TRBJ2-1, with D possibly TRBD2 on 6 matching bases. CDR1 and CDR2 from the germline V gene are KGHDR and SFDVKD. Trimming removed 0 bases at V and 4 bases at J, with 12 bases between. There are 16 residues in the CDR3. CDR3 coding DNA: TGTGCCACCAGTGATTTGGGGGGGACGGAGTACAATGAGCAGTTCTTC. As protein: CATSDLGGTEYNEQFF.

The chain carries TRBV4-1 and TRBJ2-7, with D possibly matching TRBD1 (5 bases). CDR3 length equals 15 residues. Germline V CDR1 and CDR2: MGHRA, YSYEKL. The V and J ends lost 2 bases and 3 bases respectively, with 14 bases between them. CDR3 nucleotide sequence: TGCGCCAGCAGCCAAACCTTGTCAGGGTACTACGAGCAGTACTTC. Protein product: CASSQTLSGYYEQYF.

The chain joins TRBV10-3 to TRBJ2-5; 7 positions match TRBD2. Germline CDR1 is ENHRY and CDR2 is SYGVKD. V lost 4 bases to trimming and J lost 2 bases; unmatched junction nucleotides: 13. This CDR3 spans 17 amino acids. CDR3 in DNA: TGTGCCATCAGTGGGGGGGGAGAGGGGATGATACAAGAGACCCAGTACTTC. Residues: CAISGGGEGMIQETQYF.

CDR3 sequence (DNA): TGTGCCAGCAGCTTGGTCGACAGTTACGAGCAGTACTTC. This codes for CASSLVDSYEQYF. The chain combines TRBV5-6 with TRBJ2-7; maybe TRBD1 (5 bases). V was cut by 0 bases and J by 4 bases, with 8 bases left in between. The germline gives CDR1 SGHDT, CDR2 YYEEEE. The CDR3 contains 13 residues. The whole variable domain, filled in from reference TRBV5-6 and TRBJ2-7, reads DAGVTQSPTHLIKTRGQQVTLRCSPKSGHDTVSWYQQALGQGPQFIFQYYEEEERQRGNFPDRFSGHQFPNYSSELNVNALLLGDSALYLCASSLVDSYEQYFGPGTRLTVT.

This clonotype has just a few counts. The chain carries TRBV5-1 and TRBJ2-2, with TRBD1 identical over 7 bases. Unmatched junction bases numbered 11, after V lost 4 bases and J lost 2 bases. Germline CDR1 reads SGHRS; CDR2 reads YFSETQ. The CDR3 is 17 amino acids. CDR3 sequence reads: CASSVSARTGNTGELFF. For the CDR3, the DNA is TGCGCCAGCAGCGTGTCAGCCAGGACAGGAAACACCGGGGAGCTGTTTTTT.

This clonotype was observed many times. The chain links TRBV12-3 or TRBV12-4 to TRBJ2-2, with 9 bases aligning to TRBD2. With 5 bases clipped from V and 1 base from J, the junction kept 5 bases outside the gene matches. CDR3 size: 16 residues. As DNA, the CDR3 is TGTGCCAGCAGTCTGGGACTAGCAGTGAACACCGGGGAGCTGTTTTTT. Translation gives CASSLGLAVNTGELFF.

The chain recombines TRBV5-1 with TRBJ2-1, with D possibly matching TRBD2 (5 bases). Germline assignment: CDR1 SGHRS and CDR2 YFSETQ. CDR3 size: 13 residues. Trimming cost V 6 bases and J 4 bases, with 11 bases left between them. The CDR3: CASTHEGYNEQFF. As DNA, the CDR3 is TGCGCCAGCACCCACGAGGGATACAATGAGCAGTTCTTC.

This clonotype was seen many times. The CDR3 DNA is TGTGCCAGCAGCTACCAAACACCGAACACTGAAGCTTTCTTT. As protein: CASSYQTPNTEAFF. This rearrangement joins TRBV7-2 to TRBJ1-1; D remains ambiguous. The CDR3 is 14 residues long. Germline CDR1 SGHTA, CDR2 FQGNSA. V was clipped by 4 bases and J by 1 base, with 10 bases between them.

The chain combines TRBV11-2 with TRBJ1-2; D unclear. This CDR3 contains 12 residues. Between the trimmed V and J ends, which lost 3 bases and 6 bases, there was a span of 8 bases. CDR1 and CDR2 from the germline V gene are SGHAT and FQNNGV. The CDR3 sequence: CASSFTENGYTF. CDR3 sequence (DNA): TGTGCCAGCAGCTTCACGGAGAATGGCTACACCTTC.

The chain is built from TRBV11-2 and TRBJ2-3; TRBD1 might be the D (5 bases). V was shortened by 6 bases and J by 3 bases, with 19 bases between the two germline ends. Germline V gives CDR1 SGHAT, CDR2 FQNNGV. The CDR3 spans 16 residues. In DNA, the CDR3 is TGTGCCAGCAGTTTACCGCAGGGCTTCGGGACAGATACGCAGTATTTT. This sequence encodes CASSLPQGFGTDTQYF.

This clonotype appeared many times. This sequence joins TRBV4-1 and TRBJ1-1; D is unclear. In germline, CDR1 is MGHRA, CDR2 YSYEKL. V lost 3 bases to trimming and J lost 0 bases, with 8 bases between them. The CDR3 is 14 residues long. Here the CDR3 DNA reads TGCGCCAGCAGCCAGGGCGGCATGAACACTGAAGCTTTCTTT. Its protein is CASSQGGMNTEAFF.

As concerns this clonotype: Compared with germline, one end of the junction differs, possibly owing to a read error. The V and J genes are TRBV4-1 and TRBJ2-3; no clear D gene. CDR1 MGHRA and CDR2 YSYEKL come from the germline V gene. This CDR3 comprises 15 residues. The CDR3 DNA follows: TGCGCCAGCAGCCGGACCTTAAGGAGCACGGATACGCAGTATTTT. This gives the protein CASSRTLRSTDTQYF.

In its sample, this clonotype was seen many times. The genes are TRBV27 and TRBJ1-6, with D maybe TRBD1 (5 bases). The CDR3 loop spans 16 amino acids. Per germline, CDR1 MNHEY and CDR2 SMNVEV (reference sequence). V lost 3 bases to trimming and J lost 0 bases, with 9 bases between them. In DNA, the CDR3 is TGTGCCAGCAGTTTGACAGAGAGCTCCTATAATTCACCCCTCCACTTT. Its translation: CASSLTESSYNSPLHF.

The chain is built from TRBV6-2 or TRBV6-3 and TRBJ2-2; no definite D call. There are 17 residues in the CDR3. Germline V CDR1 and CDR2: MNHEY, SVGEGT. The germline V and J ends were trimmed by 7 bases and 0 bases, with 18 bases remaining between them. CDR3 nucleotides: TGTGCCAGCACCTACTCCCCGGGCACTTCGAACACCGGGGAGCTGTTTTTT. It encodes CASTYSPGTSNTGELFF.

The genes are TRBV7-4 and TRBJ2-7, with D tentatively TRBD1 (6 bases). Germline V gene data show CDR1 as SGHVT and CDR2 as SQSDAQ. Trimming stripped 5 bases from V and 2 bases from J, with 10 bases between. This CDR3 is 13 amino acids long. The CDR3 protein is CASSVGQAYEQYF. The CDR3 DNA sequence: TGTGCCAGCAGCGTGGGACAAGCCTACGAGCAGTACTTC.